The 23 T cell receptor beta chains listed next were all sequenced from one sample in a study of blood T cell repertoires in COVID-19. TCRdb keeps only in-frame clones here, not all; method: immunoSEQ multiplex PCR. The repertoire holds about 34,000 clones, with around 85% as singletons. What was sequenced was peripheral blood. The receptors come from a human donor with acute or convalescent COVID-19. The donor label of this sample is uncertain.

In this sample, this clone is medium-sized. The chain uses TRBV7-6 and TRBJ2-7; 13 bases are a match to TRBD2. The CDR3 spans 15 residues. CDR1 is SGHVS, CDR2 FNYEAQ, per germline. J lost 4 bases, V lost 1 base, and 1 base had no gene match. The CDR3 DNA reads TGTGCCAGCAGCTTAGAGACTAGCGGGAGGTACGAGCAGTACTTC. Translated: CASSLETSGRYEQYF.

The rearrangement uses TRBV29-1 and TRBJ2-1, with D maybe TRBD2 (6 bases). The CDR3 covers 15 residues. From germline, CDR1 is SQVTM and CDR2 ANQGSEA. Trimming pared 0 bases from V and 8 bases from J, leaving 17 bases between. CDR3 nucleotide sequence: TGCAGCGTTGAAGATCTTCCGGGACTCCCCTATGAGCAGTTCTTC. As protein: CSVEDLPGLPYEQFF.

The CDR3, as DNA: TGTGCCAGCACCTCAGGAGGGAGAGAATACGAGCAGTACTTC. Its translation: CASTSGGREYEQYF. The chain is built from TRBV14 and TRBJ2-7, with D perhaps matching TRBD2 (6 bases). Germline loops: CDR1 SGHDN, CDR2 FVKESK. V was cut by 7 bases and J by 4 bases, with 17 bases left in between. The CDR3 is 14 residues long. The full variable domain, completed using reference TRBV14 and TRBJ2-7, is EAGVTQFPSHSVIEKGQTVTLRCDPISGHDNLYWYRRVMGKEIKFLLHFVKESKQDESGMPNNRFLAERTGGTYSTLKVQPAELEDSGVYFCASTSGGREYEQYFGPGTRLTVT.

The J gene is TRBJ2-7, the V gene TRBV5-1; maybe TRBD1 (6 bases). The CDR3 consists of 14 residues. Trimming cost V 4 bases and J 5 bases, with 16 bases left between them. The germline V gene has CDR1 SGHRS and CDR2 YFSETQ. The CDR3 spells CASSEGRGYDEQYF. As DNA, the CDR3 is TGCGCCAGCAGCGAGGGCAGGGGTTACGACGAGCAGTACTTC.

V and J are TRBV28 and TRBJ1-2; the D gene is possibly TRBD1 (6 bases). This CDR3 region has 14 residues. Trimming took off 2 bases at V and 5 bases at J, with 12 bases between the two ends. CDR1 MDHEN and CDR2 SYDVKM come from the germline V gene. The CDR3 protein is CASSLGDIGYGYTF. CDR3 nucleotides: TGTGCCAGCAGTTTAGGGGACATAGGATATGGCTACACCTTC.

The chain carries TRBV3-1 (or the pseudogene TRBV3-2) and TRBJ2-2; maybe TRBD2 (6 bases). With 2 bases removed from V and 5 bases from J, the gap between germline ends came to 9 bases. Germline V CDR1 and CDR2: LGHDT, YNNKEL (reference sequence). The CDR3 has 14 residues. DNA for the CDR3: TGTGCCAGCAGCCAAACGGGGGAAACCGGGGAGCTGTTTTTT. Translated, it gives CASSQTGETGELFF.

The chain employs TRBV9 and TRBJ2-1, with TRBD2 as a possible D gene (6 bases). Germline V gene lookup returns CDR1 SGDLS and CDR2 YYNGEE. This CDR3 region has 17 residues. Trimming took off 4 bases at V and 0 bases at J, with 17 bases between the two ends. The CDR3 DNA follows: TGTGCCAGCAGCCCAGACCCCCTAGCGAACTCCTACAATGAGCAGTTCTTC. It is translated as CASSPDPLANSYNEQFF.

This rearrangement joins TRBV5-1 to TRBJ2-1; D gene uncertain. There are 13 residues in the CDR3. Germline values: CDR1 SGHRS, CDR2 YFSETQ. V lost 0 bases, J lost 4 bases, and 5 bases lay in between. The CDR3, as DNA: TGCGCCAGCAGCTTGGGCAGTTACAATGAGCAGTTCTTC. This translates into CASSLGSYNEQFF.

The chain employs TRBV30 and TRBJ1-2; 10 nucleotides align to TRBD1. The CDR3 is made up of 14 amino acids. Germline assignment: CDR1 GTSNPN and CDR2 SVGIG (reference sequence). The ends lost 4 bases at V and 4 bases at J; junction bases unmatched: 6. The CDR3 region has the DNA TGTGCCTGGATGAGGGACAGGGGATCCTATGGCTACACCTTC. It specifies CAWMRDRGSYGYTF.

V gene TRBV11-1 combines with J gene TRBJ1-2; possibly TRBD1 for D (6 bases). The CDR3 spans 15 residues. The V gene lost 5 bases and the J gene lost 3 bases, with 16 bases spanning the gap. The germline gives CDR1 SGHAT, CDR2 FQDESV (reference sequence). The CDR3 DNA reads TGTGCCAGCAGCACCCTACAGGGATCGGACTATGGCTACACCTTC. Amino acid sequence: CASSTLQGSDYGYTF.

The chain joins TRBV5-6 to TRBJ1-2; TRBD1 matches at 7 bases. Germline V gene data show CDR1 as SGHDT and CDR2 as YYEEEE. V trimming: 5 bases; J trimming: 7 bases; junction bases outside the gene matches: 5. The CDR3 runs to 12 residues. The CDR3 DNA reads as TGTGCCAGCAGAGACAGGGTAAGTGGCTACACCTTC. Its protein product is CASRDRVSGYTF. Supplemented by reference TRBV5-6 and TRBJ1-2, the full variable domain reads DAGVTQSPTHLIKTRGQQVTLRCSPKSGHDTVSWYQQALGQGPQFIFQYYEEEERQRGNFPDRFSGHQFPNYSSELNVNALLLGDSALYLCASRDRVSGYTFGSGTRLTVV.

V is TRBV18 and J is TRBJ1-1, with 8 bases aligning to TRBD1. Germline CDR1 reads KGHSH; CDR2 reads LQKENI. J lost 0 bases, V lost 1 base, and 4 bases had no gene match. The CDR3 totals 16 residues. The CDR3 nucleotides are TGTGCCAGCTCACCACAACCGGGACAGGTGAACACTGAAGCTTTCTTT. Translated, it gives CASSPQPGQVNTEAFF.

The V call is TRBV7-2, the J call TRBJ2-5; D gene uncertain. Deletions cut 5 bases from V and 5 bases from J, with 6 bases between. The CDR3 runs to 11 residues. Germline CDR1 SGHTA, CDR2 FQGNSA. CDR3 in DNA: TGTGCCAGCAGCCCTTCCGAGACCCAGTACTTC. It yields the protein CASSPSETQYF.

Here the CDR3 reads CATLRGGTSRGEEQFF. CDR3 sequence (DNA): TGTGCCACCCTCCGCGGGGGGACTAGTAGAGGTGAGGAGCAGTTCTTC. The V gene is TRBV2, the J gene TRBJ2-1, with TRBD2 matching over 8 bases. The CDR3 contains 16 residues. The trim removed 10 bases at V and 10 bases at J, leaving 21 bases unmatched. From germline, CDR1 is SNHLY and CDR2 FYNNEI.

The V gene is TRBV19, the J gene TRBJ2-1; 7 positions agree with TRBD1. Per germline, CDR1 LNHDA and CDR2 SQIVND (reference sequence). The CDR3 runs to 15 residues. The V gene end was trimmed by 5 bases and the J gene end by 7 bases; junction bases not matched to a gene: 11. CDR3 DNA: TGTGCCAGTAGTGCCGGCGGCAGGGGGATAAATGAGCAGTTCTTC. As protein: CASSAGGRGINEQFF.

The chain recombines TRBV12-3 or TRBV12-4 with TRBJ2-1; maybe TRBD1 (5 bases). The CDR3 spans 13 residues. Trimming took 5 bases from V and 8 from J, leaving 13 bases between them. The CDR3 bases are TGTGCCAGCAGTCCGCAGGGTGGCCATGAGCAGTTCTTC. Its translation is CASSPQGGHEQFF.

CDR3: CASGQGMVSPQHF. The DNA for the CDR3 is TGTGCCAGTGGGCAGGGGATGGTTTCGCCCCAGCATTTT. The chain has TRBV19 and TRBJ1-5; possible D gene TRBD1, 6 bases. CDR1 and CDR2 from the germline V gene are LNHDA and SQIVND (reference sequence). The CDR3 runs to 13 residues. Trimming shortened V by 8 bases and J by 9 bases, and 17 bases separated the two germline ends.

The gene calls are TRBV19 and TRBJ1-1; 10 nucleotides line up with TRBD1. V trimming: 6 bases; J trimming: 6 bases; junction bases outside the gene matches: 10. The germline CDR1 and CDR2 sequences are LNHDA and SQIVND (reference sequence). The CDR3 extends over 15 amino acids. CDR3 amino acids: CASRGLTGGFAEAFF. The DNA of the CDR3 is TGTGCCAGTAGGGGCTTGACAGGGGGCTTCGCTGAAGCTTTCTTT.

The rearrangement joins TRBV15 to TRBJ2-3; 7 bases map to TRBD1. CDR3 length: 15 residues. The junction had 6 bases not matched to a gene; V was cut back by 4 bases and J by 2 bases. Germline V lookup: CDR1 LNHNV, CDR2 YYDKDF (reference sequence). CDR3 amino acids: CATSTRDSDTDTQYF. The CDR3 DNA follows: TGTGCCACCAGCACTAGGGACAGCGACACAGATACGCAGTATTTT. The whole variable domain, remainder taken from reference TRBV15 and TRBJ2-3, is DAMVIQNPRYQVTQFGKPVTLSCSQTLNHNVMYWYQQKSSQAPKLLFHYYDKDFNNEADTPDNFQSRRPNTSFCFLDIRSPGLGDTAMYLCATSTRDSDTDTQYFGPGTRLTVL.

The genes are TRBV2 and TRBJ1-2, with 8 nucleotides matching TRBD1. The V gene end was trimmed by 5 bases and the J gene end by 4 bases; junction bases not matched to a gene: 3. This CDR3 spans 13 amino acids. Germline V gene sequence: CDR1 SNHLY, CDR2 FYNNEI. Here the CDR3 reads CASSPGGPYGYTF. The CDR3 DNA reads as TGTGCCAGCAGTCCAGGGGGCCCCTATGGCTACACCTTC.

The CDR3 nucleotides are TGTGCCAGCTCACCCCAGGACAGCTCATACAATGAGCAGTTCTTC. This translates into CASSPQDSSYNEQFF. The rearrangement links TRBV18 to TRBJ2-1, with a possible D match to TRBD1 (6 bases). Germline V gives CDR1 KGHSH, CDR2 LQKENI. The CDR3 consists of 15 residues. Trimming pared 3 bases from V and 4 bases from J, leaving 13 bases between.

The CDR3 nucleotides are TGTGCCAGCAGTTCTACTCAGGGGAACACTGAAGCTTTCTTT. Encoded protein: CASSSTQGNTEAFF. The gene calls are TRBV21-1 and TRBJ1-1; the D call in the table, TRBD1, was not verified against the DNA. TRBV21-1 is deemed a pseudogene. The CDR3 totals 14 residues.

This clone appeared once. The chain uses TRBV3-1 (or the pseudogene TRBV3-2) and TRBJ2-4; D remains unclear. The ends were cut back, 1 base at V and 11 bases at J, with 12 bases in the middle. This CDR3 contains 13 residues. The germline V gene has CDR1 LGHDT and CDR2 YNNKEL (reference sequence). The CDR3 protein is CASSQGWPPVQYF. In DNA form, the CDR3 reads TGTGCCAGCAGCCAAGGGTGGCCCCCAGTTCAGTACTTC.